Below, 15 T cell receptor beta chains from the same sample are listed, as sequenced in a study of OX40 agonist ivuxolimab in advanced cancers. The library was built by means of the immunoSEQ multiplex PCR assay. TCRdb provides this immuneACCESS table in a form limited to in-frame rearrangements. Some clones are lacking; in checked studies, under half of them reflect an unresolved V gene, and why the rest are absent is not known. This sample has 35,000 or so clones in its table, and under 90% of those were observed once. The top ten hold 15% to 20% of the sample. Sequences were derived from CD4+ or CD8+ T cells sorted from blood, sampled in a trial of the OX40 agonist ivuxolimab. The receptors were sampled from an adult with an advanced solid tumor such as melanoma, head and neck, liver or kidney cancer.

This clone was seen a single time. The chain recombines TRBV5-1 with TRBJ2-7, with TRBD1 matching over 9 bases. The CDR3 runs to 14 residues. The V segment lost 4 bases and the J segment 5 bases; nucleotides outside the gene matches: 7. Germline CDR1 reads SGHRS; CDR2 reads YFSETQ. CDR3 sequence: CASSPYRGHHEQYF. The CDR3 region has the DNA TGCGCCAGCAGCCCCTACAGGGGGCACCACGAGCAGTACTTC.

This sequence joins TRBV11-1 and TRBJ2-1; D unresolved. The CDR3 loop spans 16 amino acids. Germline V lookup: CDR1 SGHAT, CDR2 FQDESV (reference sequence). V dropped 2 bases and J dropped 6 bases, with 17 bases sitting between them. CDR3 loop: CASSLSQISLFNEQFF. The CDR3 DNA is TGTGCCAGCAGCTTATCCCAGATTAGCCTTTTCAATGAGCAGTTCTTC.

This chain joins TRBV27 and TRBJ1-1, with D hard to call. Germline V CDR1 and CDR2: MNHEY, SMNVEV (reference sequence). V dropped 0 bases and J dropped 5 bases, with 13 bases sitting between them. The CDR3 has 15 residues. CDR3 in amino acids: CASSLSGTGVTEAFF. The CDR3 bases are TGTGCCAGCAGTTTATCGGGAACGGGAGTGACTGAAGCTTTCTTT.

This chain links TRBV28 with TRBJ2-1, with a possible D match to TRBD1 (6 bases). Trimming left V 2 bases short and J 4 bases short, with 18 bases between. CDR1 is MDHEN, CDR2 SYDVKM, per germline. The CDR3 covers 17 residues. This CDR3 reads CASSLIHYRATYNEQFF. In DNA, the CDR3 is TGTGCCAGCAGTTTAATTCATTACAGGGCTACTTACAATGAGCAGTTCTTC. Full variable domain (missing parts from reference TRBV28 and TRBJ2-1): DVKVTQSSRYLVKRTGEKVFLECVQDMDHENMFWYRQDPGLGLRLIYFSYDVKMKEKGDIPEGYSVSREKKERFSLILESASTNQTSMYLCASSLIHYRATYNEQFFGPGTRLTVL.

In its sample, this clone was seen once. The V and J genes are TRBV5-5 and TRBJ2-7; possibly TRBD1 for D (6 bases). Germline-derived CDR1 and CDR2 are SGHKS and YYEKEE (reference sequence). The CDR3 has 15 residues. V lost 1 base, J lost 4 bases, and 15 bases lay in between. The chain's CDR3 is CASSLNPTGFYEQYF. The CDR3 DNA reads TGTGCCAGCAGCTTGAACCCCACAGGGTTTTACGAGCAGTACTTC.

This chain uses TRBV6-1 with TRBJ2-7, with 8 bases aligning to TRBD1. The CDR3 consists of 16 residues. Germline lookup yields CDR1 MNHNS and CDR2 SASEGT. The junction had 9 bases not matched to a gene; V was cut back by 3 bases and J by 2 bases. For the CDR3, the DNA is TGTGCCAGCAGTGATGACCTACGACAGGGGACCTACGAGCAGTACTTC. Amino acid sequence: CASSDDLRQGTYEQYF.

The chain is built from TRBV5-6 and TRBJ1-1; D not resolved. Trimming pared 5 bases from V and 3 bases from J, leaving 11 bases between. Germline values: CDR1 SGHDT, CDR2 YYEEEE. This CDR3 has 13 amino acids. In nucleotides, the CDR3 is TGTGCCAGCAGTCGGGGATTCTACACTGAAGCTTTCTTT. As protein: CASSRGFYTEAFF. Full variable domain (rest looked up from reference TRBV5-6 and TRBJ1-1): DAGVTQSPTHLIKTRGQQVTLRCSPKSGHDTVSWYQQALGQGPQFIFQYYEEEERQRGNFPDRFSGHQFPNYSSELNVNALLLGDSALYLCASSRGFYTEAFFGQGTRLTVV.

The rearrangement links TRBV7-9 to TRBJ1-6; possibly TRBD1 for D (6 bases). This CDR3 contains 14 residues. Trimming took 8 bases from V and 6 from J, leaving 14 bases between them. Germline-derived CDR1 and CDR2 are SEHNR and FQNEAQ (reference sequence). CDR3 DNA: TGTGCCAGCGGACTGGGGGCCTTTAATTCACCCCTCCACTTT. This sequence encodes CASGLGAFNSPLHF.

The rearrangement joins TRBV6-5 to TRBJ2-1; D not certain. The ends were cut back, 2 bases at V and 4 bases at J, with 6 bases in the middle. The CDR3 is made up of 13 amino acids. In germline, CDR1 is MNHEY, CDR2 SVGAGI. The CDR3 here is CASSYRWYNEQFF. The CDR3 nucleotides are TGTGCCAGCAGTTACCGATGGTACAATGAGCAGTTCTTC.

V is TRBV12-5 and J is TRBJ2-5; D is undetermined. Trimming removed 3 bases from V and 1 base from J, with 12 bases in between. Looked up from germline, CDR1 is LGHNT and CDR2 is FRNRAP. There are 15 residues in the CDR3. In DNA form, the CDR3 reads TGTGCTAGTGGTTTTTCCCCGCGTACCCAAGAGACCCAGTACTTC. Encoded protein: CASGFSPRTQETQYF.

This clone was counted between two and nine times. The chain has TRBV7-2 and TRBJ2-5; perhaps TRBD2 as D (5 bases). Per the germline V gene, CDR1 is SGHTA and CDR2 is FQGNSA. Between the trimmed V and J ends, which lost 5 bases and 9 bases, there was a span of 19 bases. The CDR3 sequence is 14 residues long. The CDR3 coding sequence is TGTGCCAGCAGCCTAGAGGCGGCGGAGGTGGCCCAGTACTTC. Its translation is CASSLEAAEVAQYF.

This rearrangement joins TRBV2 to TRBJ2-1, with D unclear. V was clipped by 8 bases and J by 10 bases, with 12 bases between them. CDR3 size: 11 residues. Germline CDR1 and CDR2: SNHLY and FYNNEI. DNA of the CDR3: TGTGCCAGCCTAGACTCCACAGAGCAGTTCTTC. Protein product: CASLDSTEQFF.

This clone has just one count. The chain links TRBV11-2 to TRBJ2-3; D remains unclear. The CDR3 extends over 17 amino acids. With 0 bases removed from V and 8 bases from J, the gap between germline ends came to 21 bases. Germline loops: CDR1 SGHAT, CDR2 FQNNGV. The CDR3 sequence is CASSLEPLELGFSTQYF. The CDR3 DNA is TGTGCCAGCAGCTTAGAGCCGCTAGAGCTTGGTTTTAGTACGCAGTATTTT. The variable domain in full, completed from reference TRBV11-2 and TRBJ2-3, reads EAGVAQSPRYKIIEKRQSVAFWCNPISGHATLYWYQQILGQGPKLLIQFQNNGVVDDSQLPKDRFSAERLKGVDSTLKIQPAKLEDSAVYLCASSLEPLELGFSTQYFGPGTRLTVL.

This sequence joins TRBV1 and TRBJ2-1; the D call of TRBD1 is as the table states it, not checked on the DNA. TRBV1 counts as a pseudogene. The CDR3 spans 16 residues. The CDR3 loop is CTSSQGAQPFLYEQFF. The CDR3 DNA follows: TGCACCAGCAGCCAAGGGGCACAACCATTTCTCTATGAGCAGTTCTTC.

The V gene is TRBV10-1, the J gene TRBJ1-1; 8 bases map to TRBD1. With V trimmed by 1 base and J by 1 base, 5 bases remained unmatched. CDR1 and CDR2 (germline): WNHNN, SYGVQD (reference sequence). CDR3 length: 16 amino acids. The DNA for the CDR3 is TGCGCCAGCAGTGAGTGGGGGACAGGAGAGAACACTGAAGCTTTCTTT. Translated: CASSEWGTGENTEAFF.